This TCR beta chain was obtained from a study of blood T cell repertoires in COVID-19. Overall study context: Whether acute or convalescent, the COVID-19 samples came from the United States, Italy and Spain.

Generated by immunoSEQ multiplex PCR, the TCRdb table keeps only in-frame clones and is missing some. Seen here are fewer than 500,000 clones, around nine tenths observed once, and the top ten hold over 1.5%. Enrollees, roughly 18 to 90 years old, lived in 24 US areas. Cohorts were based on clinical histories the participants reported. CDR3 length: 14 residues. V lost 6 bases to trimming and J lost 8 bases, with 19 bases between them. CDR1 and CDR2 (germline): LNHDA, SQIVND (reference sequence). This sequence originates from a woman between 18 and 30 years old with acute COVID-19. Sequencing was done on a sample of PBMCs or T cells enriched from blood (not recorded which). The chain combines TRBV19 with TRBJ1-2; D might be TRBD1 (5 bases). In nucleotides, the CDR3 is TGTGCCAGTAGACCCCTTGTAGGGACTGCCGGCTACACCTTC. Translated: CASRPLVGTAGYTF.